Shown below are 2 T cell receptor beta chains from a single sample sequenced in a study of cytotoxic CD8 clonotypes in ibrutinib-treated CLL (dated by TCRdb to 2020 to 2023). The sample's time point, from its label and the paper: less than 30 months on ibrutinib. Libraries came from the immunoSEQ multiplex PCR assay. Drawn from immuneACCESS, this table holds only the in-frame rearrangements with V and J called that TCRdb kept. Clones are partly lost; checked studies trace under half to an unresolved V gene and leave the rest unexplained. This sample is represented by 150,000 to 200,000 clones; less than 85% of them were singletons. The ten largest clonotypes hold around 4.5% of the sample. This sample comprised PBMCs, obtained after 24 months of ibrutinib treatment. These receptors all stem from a human donor with chronic lymphocytic leukemia.

The genes are TRBV2 and TRBJ1-4, with 7 positions matching TRBD1. CDR1 SNHLY and CDR2 FYNNEI come from the germline V gene. J was trimmed by 7 bases and V by 6 bases; bases with no gene match: 8. The CDR3 is 14 amino acids. The DNA for the CDR3 is TGTGCCAGCAGGGAAACAGGGGTGGGTGAAAAACTGTTTTTT. Encoded protein: CASRETGVGEKLFF.

The CDR3 region is CASSVGSGHTDTQYF. The CDR3 region has the DNA TGTGCCAGCAGCGTAGGTAGCGGACACACAGATACGCAGTATTTT. The chain combines TRBV9 with TRBJ2-3; weak D call: TRBD2 (6 bases). Germline V gene sequence: CDR1 SGDLS, CDR2 YYNGEE. The CDR3 has 15 amino acids. Trimming cost V 0 bases and J 2 bases, with 10 bases left between them.